One sample yielded the 5 T cell receptor beta chains listed below, sequenced in a study of T cell repertoires in cytomegalovirus infection. For these TCRs, the target antigens are not known. TCRdb redid the calling of the reads with MiXCR, one entry per CDR3 protein. This table holds some 940,000 distinct CDR3 sequences, 30% to 40% found once. The sequences come from cultured CD8+ T cells from PBMCs, collected from culture after CMV antigen stimulation. These receptors were collected from a human donor in good health (CMV status not recorded). Some clones in this sample may be carry-over from other donors' samples.

The chain is built from TRBV20-1 and TRBJ2-3, with 11 positions matching TRBD2. Germline lookup yields CDR1 DFQATT and CDR2 SNEGSKA (reference sequence). The CDR3 runs to 17 residues. Trimming took 6 bases from V and 2 from J; bases not matched to a gene: 13. Here the CDR3 DNA reads TGCAGTGCCACTACTAGCGGGGGTACACTTCCCACAGATACGCAGTATTTT. Translating it yields CSATTSGGTLPTDTQYF.

The gene calls are TRBV7-8 and TRBJ1-2, with 12 bases fitting TRBD1. The germline V gene encodes CDR1 SGHVS and CDR2 FQNEAQ. The V and J ends lost 5 bases and 2 bases, in that order; junction bases with no gene match: 15. This CDR3 is 19 amino acids long. The CDR3 DNA follows: TGTGCCAGCAGCCCAGCCAGTTCGGGACAGGGGGCCCCAAACTATGGCTACACCTTC. Amino acid sequence: CASSPASSGQGAPNYGYTF.

V and J are TRBV4-3 and TRBJ1-2; D uncertain. The CDR3 spans 14 residues. Germline CDR1 is LGHNA and CDR2 is YSLEER. The germline V and J ends were trimmed by 0 bases and 4 bases, with 9 bases remaining between them. The chain's CDR3 is CASSQDSGIYGYTF. The CDR3 region has the DNA TGCGCCAGCAGCCAAGATTCGGGGATCTATGGCTACACCTTC.

The chain couples TRBV4-3 to TRBJ1-6; TRBD1 is a possible D gene (5 bases). This CDR3 comprises 16 residues. CDR1 is LGHNA and CDR2 is YSLEER in the germline V gene. Trimming removed 0 bases from V and 6 bases from J, with 12 bases in between. This chain's CDR3 is CASSQDFAGSNSPLHF. Here the CDR3 DNA reads TGCGCCAGCAGCCAAGATTTCGCAGGGTCTAATTCACCCCTCCACTTT.

The rearrangement uses TRBV5-1 and TRBJ2-1; 11 bases agree with TRBD2. J was trimmed by 5 bases and V by 3 bases; bases with no gene match: 4. Germline V gene sequence: CDR1 SGHRS, CDR2 YFSETQ. This CDR3 comprises 15 residues. The CDR3: CASSWGTSGNNEQFF. Here the CDR3 DNA reads TGCGCCAGCAGCTGGGGGACTAGCGGAAACAATGAGCAGTTCTTC. Full variable domain (missing parts from reference TRBV5-1 and TRBJ2-1): KAGVTQTPRYLIKTRGQQVTLSCSPISGHRSVSWYQQTPGQGLQFLFEYFSETQRNKGNFPGRFSGRQFSNSRSEMNVSTLELGDSALYLCASSWGTSGNNEQFFGPGTRLTVL.